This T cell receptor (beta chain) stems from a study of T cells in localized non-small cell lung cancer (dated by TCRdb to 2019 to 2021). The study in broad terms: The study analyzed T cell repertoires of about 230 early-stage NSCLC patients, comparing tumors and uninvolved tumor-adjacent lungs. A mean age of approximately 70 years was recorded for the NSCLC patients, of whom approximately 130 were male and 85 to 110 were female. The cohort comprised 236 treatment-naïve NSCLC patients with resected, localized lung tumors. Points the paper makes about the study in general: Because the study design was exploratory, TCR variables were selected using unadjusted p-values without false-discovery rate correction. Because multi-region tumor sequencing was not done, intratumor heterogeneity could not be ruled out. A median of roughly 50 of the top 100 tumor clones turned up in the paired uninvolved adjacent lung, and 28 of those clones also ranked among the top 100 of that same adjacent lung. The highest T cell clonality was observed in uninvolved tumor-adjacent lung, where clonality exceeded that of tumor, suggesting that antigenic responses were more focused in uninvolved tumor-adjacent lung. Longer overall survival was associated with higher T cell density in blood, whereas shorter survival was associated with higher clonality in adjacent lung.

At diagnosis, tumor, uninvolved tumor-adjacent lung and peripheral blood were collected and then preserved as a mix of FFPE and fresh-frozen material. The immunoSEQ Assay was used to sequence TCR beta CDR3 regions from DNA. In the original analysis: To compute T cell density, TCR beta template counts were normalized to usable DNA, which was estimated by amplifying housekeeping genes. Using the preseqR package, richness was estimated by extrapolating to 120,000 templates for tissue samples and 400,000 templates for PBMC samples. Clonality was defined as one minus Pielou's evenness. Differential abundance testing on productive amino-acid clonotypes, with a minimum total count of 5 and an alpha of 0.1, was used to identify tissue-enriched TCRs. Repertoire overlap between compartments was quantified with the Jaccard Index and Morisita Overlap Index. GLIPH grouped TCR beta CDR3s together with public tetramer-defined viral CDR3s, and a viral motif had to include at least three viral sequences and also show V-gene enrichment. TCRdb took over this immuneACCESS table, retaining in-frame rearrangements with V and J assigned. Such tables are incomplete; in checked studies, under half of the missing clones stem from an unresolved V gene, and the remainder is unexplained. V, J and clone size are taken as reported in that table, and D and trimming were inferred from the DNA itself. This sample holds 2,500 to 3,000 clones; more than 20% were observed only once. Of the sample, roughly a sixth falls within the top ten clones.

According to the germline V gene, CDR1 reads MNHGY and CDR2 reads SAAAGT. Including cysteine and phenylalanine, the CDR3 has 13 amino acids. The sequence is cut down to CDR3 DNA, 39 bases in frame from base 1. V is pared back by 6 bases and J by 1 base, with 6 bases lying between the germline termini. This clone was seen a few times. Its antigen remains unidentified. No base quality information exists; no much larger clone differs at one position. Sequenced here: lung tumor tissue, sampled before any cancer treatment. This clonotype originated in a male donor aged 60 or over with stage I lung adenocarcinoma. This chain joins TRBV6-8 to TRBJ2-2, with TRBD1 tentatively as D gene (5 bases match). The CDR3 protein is CASRQGNTGELFF. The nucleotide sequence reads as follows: TGTGCCAGCAGGCAGGGGAACACCGGGGAGCTGTTTTTT.